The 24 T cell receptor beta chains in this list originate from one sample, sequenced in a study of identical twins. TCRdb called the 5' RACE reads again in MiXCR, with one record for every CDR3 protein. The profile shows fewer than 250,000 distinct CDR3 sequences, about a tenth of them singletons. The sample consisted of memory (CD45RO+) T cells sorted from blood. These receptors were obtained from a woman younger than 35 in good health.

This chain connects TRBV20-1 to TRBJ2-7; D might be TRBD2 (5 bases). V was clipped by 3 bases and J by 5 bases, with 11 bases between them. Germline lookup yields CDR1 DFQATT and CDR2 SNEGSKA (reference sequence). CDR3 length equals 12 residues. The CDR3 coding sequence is TGCAGTGCTAGGCTAGGAGGAGACGAGCAGTACTTC. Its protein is CSARLGGDEQYF.

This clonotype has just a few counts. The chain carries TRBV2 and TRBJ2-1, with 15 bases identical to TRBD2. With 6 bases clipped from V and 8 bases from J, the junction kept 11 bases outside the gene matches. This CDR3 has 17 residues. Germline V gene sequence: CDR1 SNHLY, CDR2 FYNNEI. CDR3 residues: CASSDPGTSGGMHEQFF. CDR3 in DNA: TGTGCCAGCAGCGACCCCGGGACTAGCGGGGGGATGCATGAGCAGTTCTTC.

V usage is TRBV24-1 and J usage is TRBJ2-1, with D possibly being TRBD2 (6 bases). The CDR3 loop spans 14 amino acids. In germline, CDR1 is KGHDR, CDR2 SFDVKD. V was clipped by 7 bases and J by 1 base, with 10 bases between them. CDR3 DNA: TGTGCCACCAGCGATGGGGGGTCCTACAATGAGCAGTTCTTC. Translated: CATSDGGSYNEQFF.

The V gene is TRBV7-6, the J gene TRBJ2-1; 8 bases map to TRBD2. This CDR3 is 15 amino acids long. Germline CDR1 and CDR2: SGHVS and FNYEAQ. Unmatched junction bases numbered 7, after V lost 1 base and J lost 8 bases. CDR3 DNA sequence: TGTGCCAGCAGCTTAGGAGCCGGGAGGGGAGATGAGCAGTTCTTC. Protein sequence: CASSLGAGRGDEQFF. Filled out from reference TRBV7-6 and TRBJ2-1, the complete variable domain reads GAGVSQSPRYKVTKRGQDVALRCDPISGHVSLYWYRQALGQGPEFLTYFNYEAQQDKSGLPNDRFSAERPEGSISTLTIQRTEQRDSAMYRCASSLGAGRGDEQFFGPGTRLTVL.

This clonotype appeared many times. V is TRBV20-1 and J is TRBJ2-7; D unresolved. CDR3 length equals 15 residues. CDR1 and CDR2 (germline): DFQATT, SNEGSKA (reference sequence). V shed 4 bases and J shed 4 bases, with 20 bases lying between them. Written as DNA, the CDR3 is TGCAGTGCTATCGCCCCGACCCGAACCCAATACGAGCAGTACTTC. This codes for CSAIAPTRTQYEQYF.

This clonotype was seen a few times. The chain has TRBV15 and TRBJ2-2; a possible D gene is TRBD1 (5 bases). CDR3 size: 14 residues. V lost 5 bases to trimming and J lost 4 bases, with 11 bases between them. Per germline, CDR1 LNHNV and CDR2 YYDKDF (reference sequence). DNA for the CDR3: TGTGCCACCAGCGGCAGGGTTGGCACCGGGGAGCTGTTTTTT. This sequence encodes CATSGRVGTGELFF.

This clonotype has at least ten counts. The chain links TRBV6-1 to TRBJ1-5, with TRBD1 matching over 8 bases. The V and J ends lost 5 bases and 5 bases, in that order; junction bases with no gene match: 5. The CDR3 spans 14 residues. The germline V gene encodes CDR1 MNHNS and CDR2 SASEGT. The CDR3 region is CASSRQGAHQPQHF. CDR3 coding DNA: TGTGCCAGCAGTCGGCAGGGGGCCCATCAGCCCCAGCATTTT.

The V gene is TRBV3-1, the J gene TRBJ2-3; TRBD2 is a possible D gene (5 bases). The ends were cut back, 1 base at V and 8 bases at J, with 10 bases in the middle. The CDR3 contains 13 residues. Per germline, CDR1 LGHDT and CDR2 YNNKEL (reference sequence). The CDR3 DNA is TGTGCCAGCAGCCAAGCGCGCGGGCGTACGCAGTATTTT. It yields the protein CASSQARGRTQYF.

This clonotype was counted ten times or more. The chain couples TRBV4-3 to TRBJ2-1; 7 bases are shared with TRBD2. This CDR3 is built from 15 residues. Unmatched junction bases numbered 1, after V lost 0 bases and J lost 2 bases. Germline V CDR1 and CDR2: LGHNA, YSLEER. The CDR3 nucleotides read TGCGCCAGCAGCCAAGATAGCGGGCCCTACAATGAGCAGTTCTTC. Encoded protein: CASSQDSGPYNEQFF.

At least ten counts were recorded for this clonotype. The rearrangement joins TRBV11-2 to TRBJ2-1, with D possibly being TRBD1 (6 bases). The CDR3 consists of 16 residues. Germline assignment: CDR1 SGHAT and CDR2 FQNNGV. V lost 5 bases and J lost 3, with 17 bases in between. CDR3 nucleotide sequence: TGTGCCAGCAGCCCTGCACAGGGATTAGACTACAATGAGCAGTTCTTC. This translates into CASSPAQGLDYNEQFF.

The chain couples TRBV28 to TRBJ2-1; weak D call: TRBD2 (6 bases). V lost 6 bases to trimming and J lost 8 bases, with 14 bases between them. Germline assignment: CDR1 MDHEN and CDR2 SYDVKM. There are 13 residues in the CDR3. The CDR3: CASRTAGYDEQFF. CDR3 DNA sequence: TGTGCCAGCAGAACAGCGGGTTATGATGAGCAGTTCTTC.

CDR3 protein: CASSYTRQGPYEQYF. DNA for the CDR3: TGTGCCAGCAGCTATACCCGACAGGGTCCCTACGAGCAGTACTTC. The chain couples TRBV6-5 to TRBJ2-7, with TRBD1 identical over 7 bases. V lost 6 bases to trimming and J lost 2 bases; unmatched junction nucleotides: 10. Germline CDR1 is MNHEY and CDR2 is SVGAGI. This CDR3 spans 15 amino acids.

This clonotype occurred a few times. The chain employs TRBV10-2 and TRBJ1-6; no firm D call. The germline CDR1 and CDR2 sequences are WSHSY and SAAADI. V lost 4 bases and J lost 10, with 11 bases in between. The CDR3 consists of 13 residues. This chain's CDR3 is CASSADGSSPLHF. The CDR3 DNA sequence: TGCGCCAGCAGTGCCGACGGGTCCTCACCCCTCCACTTT.

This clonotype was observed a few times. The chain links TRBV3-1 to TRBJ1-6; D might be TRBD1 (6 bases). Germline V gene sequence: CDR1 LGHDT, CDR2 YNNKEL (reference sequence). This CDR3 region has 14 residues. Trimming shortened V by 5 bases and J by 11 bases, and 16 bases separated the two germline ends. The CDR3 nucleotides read TGTGCCAGCAGCGATAGACCATCAGGGGCACCCCTCCACTTT. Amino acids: CASSDRPSGAPLHF.

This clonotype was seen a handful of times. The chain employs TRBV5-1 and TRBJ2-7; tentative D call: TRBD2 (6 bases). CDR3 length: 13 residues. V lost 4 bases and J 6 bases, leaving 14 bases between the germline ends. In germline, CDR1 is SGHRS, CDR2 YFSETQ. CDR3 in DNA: TGCGCCAGCAGCCTGGAGACTAGATCCGAGCAGTACTTC. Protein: CASSLETRSEQYF.

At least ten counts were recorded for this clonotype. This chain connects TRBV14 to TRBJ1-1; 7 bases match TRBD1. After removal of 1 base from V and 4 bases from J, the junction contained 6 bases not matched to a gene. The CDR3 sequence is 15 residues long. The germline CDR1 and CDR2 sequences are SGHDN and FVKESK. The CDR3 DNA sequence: TGTGCCAGCAGCCAAGTGACAGGGTGGCTCACTGAAGCTTTCTTT. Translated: CASSQVTGWLTEAFF.

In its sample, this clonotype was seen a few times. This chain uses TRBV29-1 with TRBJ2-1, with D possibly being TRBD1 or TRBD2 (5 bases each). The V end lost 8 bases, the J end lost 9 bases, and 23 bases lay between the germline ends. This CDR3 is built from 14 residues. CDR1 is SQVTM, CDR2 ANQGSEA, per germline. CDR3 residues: CSIVLGAKQSEQFF. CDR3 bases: TGCAGCATAGTGCTCGGGGCCAAACAAAGTGAGCAGTTCTTC.

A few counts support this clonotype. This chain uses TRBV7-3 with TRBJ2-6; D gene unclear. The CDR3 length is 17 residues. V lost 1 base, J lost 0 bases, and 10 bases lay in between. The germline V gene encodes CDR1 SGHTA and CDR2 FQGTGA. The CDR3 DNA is TGTGCCAGCAGCTTAAGGTCGCAGGTCTCTGGGGCCAACGTCCTGACTTTC. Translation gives CASSLRSQVSGANVLTF. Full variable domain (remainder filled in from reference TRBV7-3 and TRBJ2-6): GAGVSQTPSNKVTEKGKYVELRCDPISGHTALYWYRQSLGQGPEFLIYFQGTGAADDSGLPNDRFFAVRPEGSVSTLKIQRTERGDSAVYLCASSLRSQVSGANVLTFGAGSRLTVL.

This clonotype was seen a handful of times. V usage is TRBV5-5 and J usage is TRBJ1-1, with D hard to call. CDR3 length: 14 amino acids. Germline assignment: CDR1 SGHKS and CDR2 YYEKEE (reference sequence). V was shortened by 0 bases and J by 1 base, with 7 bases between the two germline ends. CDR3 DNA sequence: TGTGCCAGCAGCTTGGGTCCGCAGAACACTGAAGCTTTCTTT. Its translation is CASSLGPQNTEAFF.

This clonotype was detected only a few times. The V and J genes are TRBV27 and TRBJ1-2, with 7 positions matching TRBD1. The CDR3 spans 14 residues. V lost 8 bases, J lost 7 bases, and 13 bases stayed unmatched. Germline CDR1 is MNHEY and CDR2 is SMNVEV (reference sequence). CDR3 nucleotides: TGTGCCAGCTCCGGGACAGTTCTTCGAGGTGGCTACACCTTC. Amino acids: CASSGTVLRGGYTF.

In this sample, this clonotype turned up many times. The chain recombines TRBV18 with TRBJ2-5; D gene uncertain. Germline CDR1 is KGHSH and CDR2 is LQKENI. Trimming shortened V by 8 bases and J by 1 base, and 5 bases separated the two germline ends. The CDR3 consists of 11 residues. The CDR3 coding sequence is TGTGCCAGCAGCCCCCAAGAGACCCAGTACTTC. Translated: CASSPQETQYF.

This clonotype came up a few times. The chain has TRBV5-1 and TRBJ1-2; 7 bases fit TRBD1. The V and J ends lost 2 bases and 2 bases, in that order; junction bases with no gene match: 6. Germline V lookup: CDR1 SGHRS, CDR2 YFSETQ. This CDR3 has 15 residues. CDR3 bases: TGCGCCAGCAGCTTACCGGGACAGATAAACTATGGCTACACCTTC. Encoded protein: CASSLPGQINYGYTF.

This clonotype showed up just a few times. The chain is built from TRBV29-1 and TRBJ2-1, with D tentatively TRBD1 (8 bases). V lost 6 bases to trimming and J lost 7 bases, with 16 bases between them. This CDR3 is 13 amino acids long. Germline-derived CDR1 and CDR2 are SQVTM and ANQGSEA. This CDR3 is CSVNRGRANEQFF. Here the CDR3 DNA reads TGCAGCGTCAACAGGGGGAGGGCTAATGAGCAGTTCTTC.

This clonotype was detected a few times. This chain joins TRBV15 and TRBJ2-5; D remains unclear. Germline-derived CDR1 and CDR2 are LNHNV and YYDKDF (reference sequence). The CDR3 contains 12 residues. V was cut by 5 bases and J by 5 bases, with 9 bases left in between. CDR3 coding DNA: TGTGCCACCAGCGCTCTCTTGGAGACCCAGTACTTC. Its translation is CATSALLETQYF.